One sample yielded the 20 T cell receptor beta chains listed below, sequenced in a study of shared clonotypes between healthy human individuals (dated by TCRdb to the early 2020s). Receptor libraries were prepared by the immunoSEQ multiplex PCR assay. Entries here come from immuneACCESS through TCRdb and include only in-frame sequences with V and J called. Some clones fail to appear in such tables; in the studies checked, an unresolved V gene covers under half of the shortfall, and the cause of the remainder is unknown. The sample table records some 2,500,000 clones; 85% to 95% of these occur just once. Approximately 0.39% of the sample comes from the top ten. Sequencing used naive CD4+ T cells from PBMCs. In the paper's terms, the cell subset or site label means: CD45RA+ positively selected. These receptors came from a man between 18 and 35 years old in good health. Some clones in this sample may be carry-over from other donors' samples.

V gene TRBV19 combines with J gene TRBJ1-5, with 11 bases aligning to TRBD1. The V gene end was trimmed by 6 bases and the J gene end by 7 bases; junction bases not matched to a gene: 8. The CDR3 has 15 residues. Germline lookup yields CDR1 LNHDA and CDR2 SQIVND (reference sequence). CDR3 DNA: TGTGCCAGTAGCCGGGACAGGGGGGTTAGGCAGCCCCAGCATTTT. Its protein is CASSRDRGVRQPQHF. The complete variable domain, with remaining parts taken from reference TRBV19 and TRBJ1-5, reads DGGITQSPKYLFRKEGQNVTLSCEQNLNHDAMYWYRQDPGQGLRLIYYSQIVNDFQKGDIAEGYSVSREKKESFPLTVTSAQKNPTAFYLCASSRDRGVRQPQHFGDGTRLSIL.

The chain couples TRBV29-1 to TRBJ2-3, with a tentative D call TRBD1 (6 bases). Germline values: CDR1 SQVTM, CDR2 ANQGSEA. The CDR3 length is 14 residues. V lost 4 bases to trimming and J lost 0 bases, with 11 bases between them. CDR3 coding DNA: TGCAGCGTTGTTAGCGACAGGAGCACAGATACGCAGTATTTT. Its protein is CSVVSDRSTDTQYF.

The CDR3 bases are TGTGCCAGCAGCTTAGGGGTTCGGAGCAATCAGCCCCAGCATTTT. It yields the protein CASSLGVRSNQPQHF. This chain joins TRBV7-8 and TRBJ1-5; no definite D call. Germline lookup yields CDR1 SGHVS and CDR2 FQNEAQ. This CDR3 is 15 amino acids long. Trimming took 1 base from V and 1 from J, leaving 8 bases between them.

The CDR3, as DNA: TGTGCCAGTAGTAAGCGGTCCCAGGGTTCCTACGAGCAGTACTTC. Translated, it gives CASSKRSQGSYEQYF. The genes are TRBV19 and TRBJ2-7; the D call may be TRBD1 or TRBD2 (5 bases each). The CDR3 totals 15 residues. The germline V gene encodes CDR1 LNHDA and CDR2 SQIVND (reference sequence). The ends were cut back, 4 bases at V and 1 base at J, with 14 bases in the middle.

The genes are TRBV7-8 and TRBJ2-2; D not resolved. The CDR3 extends over 13 amino acids. Germline CDR1 SGHVS, CDR2 FQNEAQ. Trimming pared 5 bases from V and 6 bases from J, leaving 10 bases between. The CDR3 sequence: CASSAEPSGELFF. The DNA of the CDR3 is TGTGCCAGCAGCGCAGAACCCTCCGGGGAGCTGTTTTTT.

The chain has TRBV5-4 and TRBJ2-5, with D possibly TRBD2 on 6 matching bases. Germline V gene data show CDR1 as SGHNT and CDR2 as YYREEE (reference sequence). The V gene lost 0 bases and the J gene lost 4 bases, with 13 bases spanning the gap. CDR3 length equals 15 residues. The CDR3 is CASSLAGGFRETQYF. The DNA of the CDR3 is TGTGCCAGCAGCTTGGCCGGGGGATTTCGAGAGACCCAGTACTTC.

The chain recombines TRBV9 with TRBJ1-4; 7 bases line up with TRBD1. The CDR3 length is 14 residues. V gave up 2 bases and J gave up 8 bases; unmatched junction bases: 6. Looked up from germline, CDR1 is SGDLS and CDR2 is YYNGEE. CDR3 bases: TGTGCCAGCAGCGTGGGGACAGAAGGCGAAAAACTGTTTTTT. Translated: CASSVGTEGEKLFF.

This clone occurred once. J is TRBJ2-3 and V is TRBV27, with 12 bases identical to TRBD2. Germline V gene sequence: CDR1 MNHEY, CDR2 SMNVEV (reference sequence). Germline trimming cut 1 base from V and 5 bases from J; bases unmatched to any gene: 7. The CDR3 extends over 17 amino acids. CDR3 amino acids: CASSLFSLAGGEDTQYF. CDR3 DNA sequence: TGTGCCAGCAGTTTATTCTCCCTAGCGGGAGGGGAAGATACGCAGTATTTT.

The chain is built from TRBV2 and TRBJ2-7; the match to TRBD2 covers 7 bases. The trim removed 6 bases at V and 3 bases at J, leaving 8 bases unmatched. The CDR3 is 14 residues long. Germline CDR1 reads SNHLY; CDR2 reads FYNNEI. CDR3 protein: CASRWRELGYEQYF. The CDR3 DNA reads TGTGCCAGCAGGTGGCGGGAGTTGGGCTACGAGCAGTACTTC.

This clone was counted between two and nine times. Other DNA sequences in the sample encode the same CDR3. This chain links TRBV28 with TRBJ1-5; D ambiguous. Germline V gene data show CDR1 as MDHEN and CDR2 as SYDVKM. The CDR3 covers 12 residues. The V end was cut by 3 bases, the J end by 4 bases, with 4 bases between. The CDR3 loop is CASSLLNQPQHF. CDR3 DNA: TGTGCCAGCAGTTTGTTGAATCAGCCCCAGCATTTT.

The chain has TRBV5-1 and TRBJ1-1, with TRBD1 matching over 8 bases. This CDR3 is built from 14 residues. Germline V gene lookup returns CDR1 SGHRS and CDR2 YFSETQ. Trimming removed 0 bases from V and 4 bases from J; junction bases left unmatched: 2. Here the CDR3 DNA reads TGCGCCAGCAGCTTGGACGGACAGGGCACTGAAGCTTTCTTT. Encoded protein: CASSLDGQGTEAFF.

This chain links TRBV19 with TRBJ2-7; D might be TRBD2 (5 bases). The CDR3 length is 13 residues. Germline V gene sequence: CDR1 LNHDA, CDR2 SQIVND (reference sequence). V lost 7 bases and J lost 2, with 12 bases in between. The CDR3 here is CASKPPGTYEQYF. In nucleotides, the CDR3 is TGTGCCAGTAAACCCCCGGGGACCTACGAGCAGTACTTC.

V and J are TRBV4-1 and TRBJ1-2, with no clear D. CDR1 and CDR2 (germline): MGHRA, YSYEKL. The CDR3 length is 14 residues. Trimming removed 1 base at V and 6 bases at J, with 12 bases between. CDR3 nucleotide sequence: TGCGCCAGCAGCCAAGCCTTGGAGTTCAATGGCTACACCTTC. Its translation is CASSQALEFNGYTF.

The gene calls are TRBV5-1 and TRBJ2-5; 9 bases map to TRBD2. This CDR3 spans 15 amino acids. Germline V gene sequence: CDR1 SGHRS, CDR2 YFSETQ. The J segment lost 4 bases and the V segment lost 0 bases, leaving 4 bases of the junction unmatched. The CDR3 DNA reads TGCGCCAGCAGCTTGGGCGGGAGGGCCCCAGAGACCCAGTACTTC. Amino acid sequence: CASSLGGRAPETQYF.

The rearrangement uses TRBV6-5 and TRBJ1-2, with TRBD1 as a possible D gene (6 bases). The CDR3 spans 14 residues. V lost 4 bases to trimming and J lost 4 bases, with 13 bases between them. Germline CDR1 MNHEY, CDR2 SVGAGI. The CDR3 DNA reads as TGTGCCAGCAGTTCGACTGGGACATCCTATGGCTACACCTTC. Translation: CASSSTGTSYGYTF.

V and J are TRBV5-6 and TRBJ2-7; the D gene is possibly TRBD1 (7 bases). V dropped 2 bases and J dropped 7 bases, with 25 bases sitting between them. This CDR3 comprises 17 residues. In germline, CDR1 is SGHDT, CDR2 YYEEEE. The CDR3 nucleotides read TGTGCCAGCAGCTTTCGTCGGACAGGAGGGGGTATACGGGAGCAGTACTTC. Amino acid sequence: CASSFRRTGGGIREQYF. Full variable domain (remainder filled in from reference TRBV5-6 and TRBJ2-7): DAGVTQSPTHLIKTRGQQVTLRCSPKSGHDTVSWYQQALGQGPQFIFQYYEEEERQRGNFPDRFSGHQFPNYSSELNVNALLLGDSALYLCASSFRRTGGGIREQYFGPGTRLTVT.

V and J are TRBV5-6 and TRBJ2-1; 7 nucleotides line up with TRBD1. CDR1 and CDR2 (germline): SGHDT, YYEEEE. The CDR3 consists of 13 residues. J gave up 8 bases and V 4 bases, and 6 bases lay outside the gene matches. The CDR3 nucleotides are TGTGCCAGCAGCAGAGACAGGGCTTATGAGCAGTTCTTC. Translating it yields CASSRDRAYEQFF.

In regard to this clone: Distinct nucleotide sequences in the sample also encode this CDR3. The CDR3 DNA reads TGTGCCAGCAGTGGCGTCGGGCAGCCCCAGCATTTT. Translated: CASSGVGQPQHF. The rearrangement uses TRBV28 and TRBJ1-5, with D uncertain. The CDR3 spans 12 residues. V lost 5 bases and J lost 7, with 9 bases in between. CDR1 is MDHEN, CDR2 SYDVKM, per germline.

The gene calls are TRBV5-1 and TRBJ2-3; 14 bases line up with TRBD2. Germline loops: CDR1 SGHRS, CDR2 YFSETQ. J gave up 1 base and V 0 bases, and 13 bases lay outside the gene matches. CDR3 length equals 21 residues. CDR3 bases: TGCGCCAGCAGCTTGGCCGGGACTAGCGGGAGTTTCGGGTCACGCACAGATACGCAGTATTTT. Its translation: CASSLAGTSGSFGSRTDTQYF.

J is TRBJ2-3 and V is TRBV18; unclear D gene. V lost 4 bases to trimming and J lost 0 bases, with 8 bases between them. The CDR3 has 14 amino acids. Germline loops: CDR1 KGHSH, CDR2 LQKENI. The CDR3 sequence is CASSQELSTDTQYF. CDR3 bases: TGTGCCAGCTCACAGGAGCTGAGCACAGATACGCAGTATTTT.